This TCR beta chain was found in a study of blood T cell repertoires in COVID-19. The wider study: Donors in the United States, Italy and Spain gave samples during acute or convalescent COVID-19. Sources were T cells, B-cell-depleted T cells, or PBMCs; the material itself was cDNA or gDNA.

Germline CDR1 is SNHLY and CDR2 is FYNNEI. This CDR3 spans 15 amino acids. V lost 6 bases, J lost 7 bases, and 8 bases stayed unmatched. Authors' methods: Estimated nucleated cell counts came from reference gene primer amplification. TCRdb's copy holds only in-frame clones and misses some; the assay was immunoSEQ multiplex PCR. V, J and clone size reflect that table, while D and trimming were determined from the DNA. The sample holds about 210,000 clones, just over 90% seen once. The sequenced material came from peripheral blood. The TCR was taken from a man younger than 40 with acute or convalescent COVID-19. The chain combines TRBV2 with TRBJ2-1; 11 bases line up with TRBD2. DNA of the CDR3: TGTGCCAGCAGGACGGTGACTAGCGGGAAAAATGAGCAGTTCTTC. It is translated as CASRTVTSGKNEQFF.